The 18 T cell receptor beta chains below were found in one sample sequenced in a study of shared clonotypes between healthy human individuals. This table comes from immunoSEQ multiplex PCR, and its TCRdb copy is limited to in-frame clones, with some not included. The table shows roughly 530,000 clones, with 90% to 97% occurring only once. The sample was naive CD4+ T cells sorted from blood. Subset denoted: CD45RA+ positively selected. These receptors came from a woman in her twenties or thirties in good health.

This chain joins TRBV28 and TRBJ1-4; 7 bases are shared with TRBD1. Germline CDR1 MDHEN, CDR2 SYDVKM. The CDR3 is made up of 16 amino acids. V shed 7 bases, J shed 6 bases, and the junction held 14 bases outside the gene matches. CDR3 sequence: CASTQGGALHDEKLFF. DNA for the CDR3: TGTGCCAGCACCCAGGGGGGGGCCTTGCACGATGAAAAACTGTTTTTT.

This chain uses TRBV6-1 with TRBJ1-5; 8 bases map to TRBD1. The length of the CDR3 is 15 residues. The trim removed 8 bases at V and 2 bases at J, leaving 8 bases unmatched. The germline V gene encodes CDR1 MNHNS and CDR2 SASEGT. CDR3 loop: CASGQGRVGNQPQHF. The CDR3 nucleotides are TGTGCCAGCGGACAGGGACGAGTAGGCAATCAGCCCCAGCATTTT.

About this clone: The identical CDR3 is also encoded by other nucleotide sequences in the sample. The chain uses TRBV11-2 and TRBJ2-7, with 11 bases matching TRBD2. The CDR3 runs 14 residues. V was pared by 5 bases and J by 2 bases, with 2 bases of the junction left unmatched. Per germline, CDR1 SGHAT and CDR2 FQNNGV. The CDR3 loop is CASSGTSGTYEQYF. In DNA form, the CDR3 reads TGTGCCAGCAGCGGGACTAGCGGCACCTACGAGCAGTACTTC. The complete variable domain, with remaining parts taken from reference TRBV11-2 and TRBJ2-7, reads EAGVAQSPRYKIIEKRQSVAFWCNPISGHATLYWYQQILGQGPKLLIQFQNNGVVDDSQLPKDRFSAERLKGVDSTLKIQPAKLEDSAVYLCASSGTSGTYEQYFGPGTRLTVT.

V gene TRBV5-1 combines with J gene TRBJ2-7; a weak D match, TRBD2 (6 bases). CDR1 is SGHRS, CDR2 YFSETQ, per germline. The CDR3 has 16 residues. The V and J ends lost 7 bases and 4 bases respectively, with 24 bases between them. CDR3 region: CASSPGEPATRYEQYF. Written as DNA, the CDR3 is TGCGCCAGCTCCCCGGGGGAGCCGGCAACCCGGTACGAGCAGTACTTC.

The chain recombines TRBV2 with TRBJ1-2, with 11 bases identical to TRBD1. The length of the CDR3 is 16 residues. Trimming cost V 4 bases and J 6 bases; bases outside gene matches: 10. CDR1 and CDR2 (germline): SNHLY, FYNNEI. Here the CDR3 reads CASSARDRGRENGYTF. In DNA, the CDR3 is TGTGCCAGCAGTGCCCGGGACAGGGGGAGAGAAAATGGCTACACCTTC.

The rearrangement uses TRBV2 and TRBJ1-2, with no clear D. Germline-derived CDR1 and CDR2 are SNHLY and FYNNEI. The CDR3 extends over 14 amino acids. V was pared by 0 bases and J by 2 bases, with 7 bases between. The CDR3 DNA is TGTGCCAGCAGTGAAGCGCGGAGGAACTATGGCTACACCTTC. Its protein is CASSEARRNYGYTF.

The chain uses TRBV19 and TRBJ1-3; perhaps TRBD1 as D (6 bases). This CDR3 has 16 amino acids. Germline CDR1 is LNHDA and CDR2 is SQIVND (reference sequence). Trimming stripped 7 bases from V and 0 bases from J, with 16 bases between. CDR3 in DNA: TGTGCCAGTACCCCGGACAGCCCGTACTCTGGAAACACCATATATTTT. Amino acids: CASTPDSPYSGNTIYF.

The chain recombines TRBV18 with TRBJ1-1; 7 bases are shared with TRBD1. Per germline, CDR1 KGHSH and CDR2 LQKENI. V dropped 2 bases and J dropped 0; count of bases not matched to a gene: 6. This CDR3 contains 16 residues. CDR3 amino acids: CASSPMGQSMNTEAFF. In DNA form, the CDR3 reads TGTGCCAGCTCACCAATGGGACAGTCGATGAACACTGAAGCTTTCTTT.

This chain uses TRBV4-1 with TRBJ1-1; D perhaps matches TRBD1 (6 bases). The germline V gene encodes CDR1 MGHRA and CDR2 YSYEKL. V lost 1 base and J lost 5, with 20 bases in between. This CDR3 comprises 17 residues. The CDR3 DNA is TGCGCCAGCAGCCAAGGGCAGGGGAGGGCTGGTAGGACTGAAGCTTTCTTT. This codes for CASSQGQGRAGRTEAFF.

This sequence joins TRBV7-8 and TRBJ1-3; D perhaps matches TRBD1 (5 bases). Germline V gene lookup returns CDR1 SGHVS and CDR2 FQNEAQ. CDR3 length: 17 amino acids. V was pared by 5 bases and J by 0 bases, with 17 bases between. The CDR3 region has the DNA TGTGCCAGCAGCCCGAGTCGGGGGGGGAGCTCTGGAAACACCATATATTTT. Translated, it gives CASSPSRGGSSGNTIYF.

The chain employs TRBV10-3 and TRBJ2-7, with 8 bases matching TRBD1. The CDR3 spans 15 residues. V shed 4 bases, J shed 4 bases, and the junction held 9 bases outside the gene matches. Germline CDR1 ENHRY, CDR2 SYGVKD. The CDR3: CAISGYRGKRYEQYF. The CDR3 nucleotides read TGTGCCATCAGTGGGTACAGGGGGAAAAGGTACGAGCAGTACTTC.

The V call is TRBV27, the J call TRBJ2-5, with D possibly being TRBD2 (6 bases). CDR3 size: 17 residues. Trimming took off 6 bases at V and 1 base at J, with 21 bases between the two ends. Germline CDR1 is MNHEY and CDR2 is SMNVEV (reference sequence). CDR3 protein: CASSPPRRGGTQETQYF. For the CDR3, the DNA is TGTGCCAGCAGCCCCCCTAGACGGGGCGGGACCCAAGAGACCCAGTACTTC.

The chain couples TRBV2 to TRBJ1-1, with 11 nucleotides matching TRBD1. Germline-derived CDR1 and CDR2 are SNHLY and FYNNEI. The CDR3 is 15 amino acids. The junction had 8 bases not matched to a gene; V was cut back by 6 bases and J by 5 bases. CDR3 sequence reads: CASRATGTGGTEAFF. The CDR3 nucleotides read TGTGCCAGCAGAGCTACCGGGACAGGGGGGACTGAAGCTTTCTTT.

This clone appeared once. The rearrangement uses TRBV11-2 and TRBJ2-7; D possibly corresponds to TRBD2 (5 bases). The germline gives CDR1 SGHAT, CDR2 FQNNGV. V lost 5 bases, J lost 9 bases, and 14 bases lay in between. The CDR3 has 12 residues. Here the CDR3 reads CASSRDRAGQYF. CDR3 bases: TGTGCCAGCAGCCGAGACCGGGCGGGGCAGTACTTC.

The chain combines TRBV28 with TRBJ2-7; tentatively, D is TRBD1 or TRBD2 (5 bases each). The V gene lost 8 bases and the J gene lost 4 bases, with 24 bases spanning the gap. The CDR3 runs 16 residues. Germline values: CDR1 MDHEN, CDR2 SYDVKM. CDR3 sequence: CASVRKALAGSYEQYF. The CDR3, as DNA: TGTGCCAGCGTTAGAAAGGCGCTAGCAGGGTCTTACGAGCAGTACTTC.

The chain carries TRBV5-1 and TRBJ2-2, with D uncertain. Trimming removed 0 bases at V and 8 bases at J, with 11 bases between. The CDR3 length is 14 residues. Germline V lookup: CDR1 SGHRS, CDR2 YFSETQ. The CDR3 nucleotides are TGCGCCAGCAGCTTGGACTCCGTGGCAGGGGAGCTGTTTTTT. Translated, it gives CASSLDSVAGELFF.

CDR3 sequence: CASSLAVTSSYNEQFF. Here the CDR3 DNA reads TGCGCCAGCAGCTTGGCAGTGACTAGCTCCTACAATGAGCAGTTCTTC. The chain joins TRBV5-1 to TRBJ2-1, with D possibly matching TRBD2 (6 bases). V gave up 0 bases and J gave up 0 bases, with 10 bases separating them. Germline CDR1 is SGHRS and CDR2 is YFSETQ. The CDR3 runs 16 residues.

This chain uses TRBV28 with TRBJ1-6, with TRBD1 identical over 7 bases. J lost 8 bases, V lost 6 bases, and 4 bases had no gene match. Germline V lookup: CDR1 MDHEN, CDR2 SYDVKM. CDR3 length equals 13 residues. CDR3 residues: CASRGTAYSPLHF. The CDR3 DNA reads as TGTGCCAGCAGAGGGACAGCTTATTCACCCCTCCACTTT.